Given below is one T cell receptor beta chain in context. Its antigen is not known. These data originate in a study of long-term antiretroviral therapy in people with HIV. Researchers report immunoSEQ v3.0 was run at survey level. Sequenced by immunoSEQ multiplex PCR; TCRdb stores in-frame clones only, minus some. The data contain about 24,000 clones, 87% of them singletons. The study's findings and limits: Information pertaining to ART adherence, viral resistance or therapeutic modifications was not obtained. Post-ART samples showed increased diversity that remained below transplant donor control levels.

V gave up 3 bases and J gave up 0 bases, with 6 bases separating them. Germline V gene lookup returns CDR1 SGHDT and CDR2 YYEEEE. This CDR3 has 14 residues. This receptor was obtained from a man aged 45-65 years with HIV. J is TRBJ1-4 and V is TRBV5-6; the D gene is possibly TRBD1 (6 bases). The sample here was unsorted PBMCs, taken 1.8 years before starting antiretroviral therapy. The CDR3 coding sequence is TGTGCCAGCAGCTGGACAGCAACTAATGAAAAACTGTTTTTT. The encoded protein is CASSWTATNEKLFF.